This T cell receptor (beta chain) originates from a study of cytomegalovirus exposure and HLA in healthy donors (dated by TCRdb to about 2017). At the level of the whole study: In an earlier analysis of roughly 500 of the donors, 250 to 350 Gb of sequence data and some 100 million unique TCR beta sequences from 180 million or so T cells were reported. A later analysis re-examined previously published TCR beta repertoires from roughly 720 donors and added high-resolution HLA genotyping to investigate patterns of TCR occurrence. Roughly 290 gigabases of sequencing data and 70 million to 100 million unique TCR sequences made up an early release that covered over 550 HLA-typed donors. The number of typed donors differed by locus: about 620-640 for A, B, C, DRB1 and DQB1; 500 to 550 for DQA1; around 610 for DPA1; and about 450 for DPB1. An earlier analysis of roughly 580 of the donors used high-throughput TCR beta sequencing to judge whether each TCR beta V gene segment behaved as functional or pseudogenic. The study aimed to test whether cataloging public T cell receptors could reveal signatures of past pathogen exposure. Genome-wide SNP genotypes for about 65% of the roughly 700 donors were used in a later genetic analysis, which treated that subset as a discovery cohort. Rather than using new phenotypic data, the later analysis identified candidate immune exposures from TCR beta sequences and from how often those sequences occurred across donors. All discovery cohort repertoires had been generated using a single sequencing platform. The study used immunosequencing to profile the T cell repertoires of 600 to 850 subjects and linked those repertoires to cytomegalovirus serostatus. Because of strong linkage in the cohort, 5 or 6 DR-DQ haplotypes were treated as single units for association and clustering. A separate validation cohort of about 110 different subjects was used in addition to the 666-subject first cohort. Both class I and class II loci were covered by HLA typing, at four-digit resolution. The study combined high-throughput TCR immunosequencing, statistical association of individual TCRs with disease status, and machine learning to predict cytomegalovirus infection status. Donor age, sex, ethnicity and CMV serostatus were compiled alongside the repertoire data. Of the roughly 410 genotyped donors, less than 85% were placed in the genetic ancestry cluster associated with self-reported Caucasian donors. On average, around 240,000 unique TCR beta nucleotide sequences were sequenced per donor among a few hundred genotyped donors of the cohort, with 15% to 20% of those sequences being non-productive. Here is what the overall study found, with its caveats: Strong co-occurrence of HLA alleles, especially DR and DQ, made assigning TCR associations to individual alleles difficult. In the study, around 150 TCR beta chains were listed as associated with cytomegalovirus. In both the original and validation cohorts, the classifier was reported to diagnose cytomegalovirus status with high specificity and sensitivity. A later genetic analysis associated a missense DCLRE1C variant with V-gene and J-gene trimming of TCR beta chains, and an independent cohort replicated the association. HLA typing was unavailable for some donors at each locus, so association tests used only the typed subset. In a later genetic analysis, fewer N-insertions in productive TCRs were reported among donors in an Asian-associated ancestry cluster than the roughly 700-donor mean. In an earlier analysis of a few hundred of the donors, most TCR beta V segments were observed in productive rearrangements about 90% or about 30% of the time, broadly matching IMGT annotations. A further reported finding was that TCR beta sequences accurately predicted the HLA-A and HLA-B alleles for most subjects in the first cohort. The earlier analysis of 587 of the donors excluded roughly 17 rarely observed V segments, including chromosome 9 orphons, because counts were too low. Sequencing depth was assumed to be roughly uniform across donors in the presence/absence analyses, though that assumption may not hold. Compared with equally common non-associated chains, HLA-associated TCR beta chains in a later analysis were more clonally expanded and had lower generation probabilities. The sequencing pipeline was judged likely to have produced a cluster of highly shared sequence variants as a technical artifact. Linkage disequilibrium might explain the correlated functional status among segregating V segments, but an unknown experimental factor could not be ruled out. In a later analysis, several top co-occurrence clusters were reported to appear linked to parvovirus B19, influenza, CMV and Epstein-Barr virus. In this cohort, only TCR beta chains were sequenced, and detectable features were limited by the absence of alpha or paired-chain data. A later analysis found that TCR association rates varied across HLA loci, with DRB1 alleles showing the most associated TCRs and HLA-C alleles the fewest. A later analysis found that most CMV-associated TCR beta chains appeared HLA-restricted, with HLA associations seemingly driven largely by CMV exposure. In vitro tests confirmed that a few of the cytomegalovirus-associated TCR beta chains recognize cytomegalovirus antigens. The only immune exposure information available for the cohort was CMV serostatus. At a false discovery rate of 0.05, a later analysis linked under 20,000 TCR beta sequences to specific HLA alleles. The authors suggested that the approach could potentially be generalized to other disease states and immunological phenotypes. While some public TCRs were present in many individuals, most TCR sequences turned up only very rarely across donors. The 87-base-pair reads could not distinguish some IMGT-functional V segments, including TRBV6-2 and TRBV6-3, so those segments were excluded.

On this clone itself: Its antigen remains undetermined. No per-base quality is available; no much larger clone lies one base away.

The cohort was made up of around 720 healthy bone marrow donors. Cohort members were all nominally healthy when sampled, although unrecorded immune exposures were likely present. The donor was CMV seropositive and was included in the group of 250 to 300 seropositive cohort members. Every donor gave a peripheral blood sample, and the peripheral blood mononuclear cells from that sample were used for TCR beta sequencing. The Qiagen DNeasy Blood Extraction Kit was used to extract genomic DNA from the blood cell samples. The library was generated by the immunoSEQ multiplex PCR assay. A mixture of 60 forward primers for TCR Vbeta segments and 13 reverse primers for TCR Jbeta segments was used in the multiplex PCR. The CDR3 region of rearranged TCR beta genes was amplified from genomic DNA by a multiplex PCR assay. Amplified TCR beta libraries were sequenced as 87-base-pair reads on the Illumina HiSeq System. From the authors' description of their analysis: In a later analysis, 77 million or so unique TCR beta chains were counted across the 500 to 850 repertoires, and roughly 10 million of these chains were shared by at least two donors. Raw reads were error-corrected and collapsed into unique sequences by a nearest-neighbor algorithm in which closely related sequences were merged to remove PCR and sequencing errors. V, D and J gene segments were assigned by aligning CDR3 sequences to IMGT reference sequences. Each retained sequence needed at least a six-nucleotide match to both a V gene segment and a J gene segment. A rearrangement was called productive if the CDR3 had no stop codons and remained in frame with V and J, and every other rearrangement was called non-productive. CDR3 was defined by IMGT convention, running from the second conserved V-encoded cysteine to the conserved J-encoded phenylalanine. The earlier analysis of approximately 500 of the donors excluded sequences that lacked an unambiguous match to a single V gene segment. In an earlier analysis of several hundred of the donors, a V segment was called functional when productive rearrangements were above 56.7%, and segregating when the standard deviation between donors exceeded 5%. A statistical classification framework was developed to diagnose cytomegalovirus status using the catalog of TCR beta chain sequences. V and J gene assignment, in a later analysis, came from comparing TCR nucleotide sequences with IMGT/GENE-DB human TR gene sequences. Using the TCRdist pipeline, a later analysis assigned CDR3 sequences along with most-parsimonious VDJ recombination scenarios. A later analysis defined each TCR beta chain by its CDR3 amino acid sequence plus V-gene family, and excluded reads lacking a unique V-gene family. A later analysis removed roughly 590 highly shared, low-generation-probability nucleotide sequences to deal with suspected cross-contamination and a sequencing artifact. In a later analysis, a clonal expansion index for each public chain was calculated from normalized within-repertoire ranks of inferred template counts. Generation probabilities in a later analysis came from a VDJ recombination model fitted to out-of-frame rearrangements, and those results were checked against IGoR. Hypergeometric tests were used in a later analysis to score TCR-TCR, TCR-HLA and TCR-CMV co-occurrence, with a repertoire-size bias correction applied to the TCR pairs. To estimate false discovery rates, a later analysis permuted the HLA or CMV assignments 20 times. In a later analysis, co-occurring TCRs were grouped with DBSCAN, and TCRdist sequence similarity was added when clustering was performed within HLA-allele-positive subsets. Co-occurrence clustering excluded repertoires with fewer than 30,000 or more than 120,000 public chains, plus five with anomalous nucleotide sharing. Imported from immuneACCESS, the table was reduced by TCRdb to in-frame sequences with V and J called. These copies leave out some clones; in studies compared against another copy, an unresolved V gene accounts for under half, and the cause of the remainder is not known. The D gene and trimming were derived from the DNA, and the V and J assignments and clone size from that table. The sample contains 80,000 to 95,000 clones, approximately 70% of them found a single time. Of the sample, over 12% is held by the ten largest clones.

V is pared back by 1 base and J by 2 bases, with 3 bases lying between the germline termini. Reading the germline V gene (reference sequence) gives CDR1 SGHAT and CDR2 FQDESV. Reading from cysteine to phenylalanine, the CDR3 counts 14 amino acids. The CDR3 DNA has 42 bases and is translated from base 1. The chain is assembled from TRBV11-1 and TRBJ2-6; the D gene is not confidently resolved. This TCR derives from a woman between 50 and 59 years old in good health and CMV-seropositive. The specimen sequenced was PBMCs. The DNA reads as follows: TGTGCCAGCAGCTTAGGAGCTGGGGCCAACGTCCTGACTTTC. Translation gives CASSLGAGANVLTF.